Below, one TCR beta chain is given with its context. Its antigen is unidentified. These data come from a study of radiotherapy plus CTLA-4 blockade in lung cancer. Study-level information: Of the patients, about 20% showed objective responses and around 34% attained disease control.

In chemo-refractory metastatic non-small-cell lung cancer, patients got ipilimumab CTLA-4 blockade together with focal radiation. Trimming at V came to 5 bases and at J to 0 bases, leaving 4 bases not matched to a gene. There are 16 residues in the CDR3. The germline V gene encodes CDR1 SEHNR and CDR2 FQNEAQ (reference sequence). Sequenced by immunoSEQ multiplex PCR; TCRdb stores in-frame clones only, minus some. The table shows tens of thousands of clones, with about 87% occurring only once. Whole-study results and caveats: According to reports, early shifts in blood T cell clones, alongside interferon-beta, forecast response most accurately.

This chain connects TRBV7-9 to TRBJ2-5; 12 bases align to TRBD2. This sequence originates from a human donor with non-small cell lung cancer who had stable disease on radiotherapy plus ipilimumab. This specimen consisted of peripheral blood, obtained from a patient treated with radiotherapy plus ipilimumab. This CDR3 reads CASSLRTSGNQETQYF. The CDR3 nucleotides are TGTGCCAGCAGCCTTCGGACTAGCGGGAACCAAGAGACCCAGTACTTC.